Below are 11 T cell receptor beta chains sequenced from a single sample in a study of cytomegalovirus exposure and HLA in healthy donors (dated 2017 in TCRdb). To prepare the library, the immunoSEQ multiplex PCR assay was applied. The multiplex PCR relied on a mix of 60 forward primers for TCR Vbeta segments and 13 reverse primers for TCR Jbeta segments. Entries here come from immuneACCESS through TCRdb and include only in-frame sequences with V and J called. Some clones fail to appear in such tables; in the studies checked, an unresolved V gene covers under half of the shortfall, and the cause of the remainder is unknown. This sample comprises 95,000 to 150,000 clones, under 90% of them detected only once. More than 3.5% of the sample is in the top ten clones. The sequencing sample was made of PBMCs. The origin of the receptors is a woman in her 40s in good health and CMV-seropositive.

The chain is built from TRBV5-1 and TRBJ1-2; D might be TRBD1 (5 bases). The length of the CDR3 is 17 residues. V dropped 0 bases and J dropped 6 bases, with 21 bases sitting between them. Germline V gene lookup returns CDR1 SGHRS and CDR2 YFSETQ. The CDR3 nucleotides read TGCGCCAGCAGCTTGGAGGTTTGGACGGACACGAGGAATGGCTACACCTTC. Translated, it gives CASSLEVWTDTRNGYTF.

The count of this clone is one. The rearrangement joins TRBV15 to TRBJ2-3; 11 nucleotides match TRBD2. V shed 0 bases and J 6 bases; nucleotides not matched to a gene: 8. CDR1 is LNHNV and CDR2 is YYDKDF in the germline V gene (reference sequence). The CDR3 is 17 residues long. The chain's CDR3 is CATSRDGSGRAEDTQYF. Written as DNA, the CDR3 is TGTGCCACCAGCAGAGATGGTAGCGGGAGGGCCGAGGATACGCAGTATTTT.

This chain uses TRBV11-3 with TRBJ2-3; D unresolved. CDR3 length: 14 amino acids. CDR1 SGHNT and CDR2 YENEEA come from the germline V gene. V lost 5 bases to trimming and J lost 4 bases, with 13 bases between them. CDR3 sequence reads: CASSLTGVADTQYF. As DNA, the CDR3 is TGTGCCAGCAGCCTGACGGGTGTGGCAGATACGCAGTATTTT.

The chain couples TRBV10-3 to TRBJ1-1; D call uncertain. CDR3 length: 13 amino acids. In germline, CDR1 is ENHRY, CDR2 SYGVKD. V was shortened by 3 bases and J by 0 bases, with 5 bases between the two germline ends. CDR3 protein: CAISEQMNTEAFF. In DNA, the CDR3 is TGTGCCATCAGTGAACAGATGAACACTGAAGCTTTCTTT.

The CDR3 nucleotides read TGTGCCAGCATGTCGCAGAGCAATCAGCCCCAGCATTTT. Translation gives CASMSQSNQPQHF. This chain links TRBV2 with TRBJ1-5; D gene uncertain. CDR1 SNHLY and CDR2 FYNNEI come from the germline V gene. The CDR3 length is 13 residues. Trimming took off 7 bases at V and 1 base at J, with 8 bases between the two ends.

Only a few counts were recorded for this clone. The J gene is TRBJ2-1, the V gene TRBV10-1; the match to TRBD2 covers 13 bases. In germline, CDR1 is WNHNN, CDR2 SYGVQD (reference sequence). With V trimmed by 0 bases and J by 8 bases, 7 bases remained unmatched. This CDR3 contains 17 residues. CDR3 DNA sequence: TGCGCCAGCAGTGAGTCACCGGGACTAGCGGGAATGGATGAGCAGTTCTTC. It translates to CASSESPGLAGMDEQFF.

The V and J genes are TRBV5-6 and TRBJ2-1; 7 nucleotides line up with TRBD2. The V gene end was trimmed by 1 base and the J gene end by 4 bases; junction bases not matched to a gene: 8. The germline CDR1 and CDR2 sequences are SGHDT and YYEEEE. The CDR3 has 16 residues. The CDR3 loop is CASSLTGTTRYNEQFF. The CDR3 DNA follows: TGTGCCAGCAGCTTGACCGGGACTACGAGGTACAATGAGCAGTTCTTC.

The CDR3 spells CASSFDGDSPLHF. CDR3 DNA sequence: TGTGCCAGCAGCTTCGACGGAGATTCACCCCTCCACTTT. The chain uses TRBV5-5 and TRBJ1-6, with D uncertain. This CDR3 is built from 13 residues. V shed 2 bases and J shed 8 bases, with 8 bases lying between them. From germline, CDR1 is SGHKS and CDR2 YYEKEE (reference sequence).

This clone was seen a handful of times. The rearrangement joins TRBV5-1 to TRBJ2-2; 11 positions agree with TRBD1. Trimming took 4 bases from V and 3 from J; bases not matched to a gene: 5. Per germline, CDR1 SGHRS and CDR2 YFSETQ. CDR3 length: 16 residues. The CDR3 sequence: CASSTGQGAHTGELFF. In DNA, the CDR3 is TGCGCCAGCAGCACCGGACAGGGGGCGCACACCGGGGAGCTGTTTTTT.

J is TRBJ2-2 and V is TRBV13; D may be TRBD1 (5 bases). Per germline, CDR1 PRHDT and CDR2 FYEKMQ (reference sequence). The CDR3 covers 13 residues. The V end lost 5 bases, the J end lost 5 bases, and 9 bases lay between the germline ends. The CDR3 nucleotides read TGTGCCAGCAGCCTTCAGGGAACCGGGGAGCTGTTTTTT. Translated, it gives CASSLQGTGELFF.

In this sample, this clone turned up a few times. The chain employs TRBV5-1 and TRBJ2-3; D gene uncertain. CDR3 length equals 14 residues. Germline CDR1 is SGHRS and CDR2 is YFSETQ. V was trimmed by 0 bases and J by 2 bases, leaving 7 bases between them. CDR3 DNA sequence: TGCGCCAGCAGCTTGGGAACTCCCACAGATACGCAGTATTTT. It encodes CASSLGTPTDTQYF.